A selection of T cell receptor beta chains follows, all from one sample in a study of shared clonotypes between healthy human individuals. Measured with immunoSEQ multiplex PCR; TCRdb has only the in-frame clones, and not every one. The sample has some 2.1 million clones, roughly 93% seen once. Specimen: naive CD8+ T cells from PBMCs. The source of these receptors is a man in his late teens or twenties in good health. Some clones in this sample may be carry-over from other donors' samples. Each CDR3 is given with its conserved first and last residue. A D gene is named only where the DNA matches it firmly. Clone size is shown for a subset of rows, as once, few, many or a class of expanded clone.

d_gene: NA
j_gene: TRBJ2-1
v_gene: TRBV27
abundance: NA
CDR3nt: TGTGCCAGCAGCGTTAGCGAGGAGGGAGACAATGAGCAGTTCTTC
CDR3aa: CASSVSEEGDNEQFF

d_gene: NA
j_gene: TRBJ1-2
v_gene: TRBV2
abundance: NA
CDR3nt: NA
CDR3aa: CASRVAGGAGLDF

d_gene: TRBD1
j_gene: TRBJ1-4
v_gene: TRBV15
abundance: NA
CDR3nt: TGTGCCACACAGGGGGCCACTAATGAAAAACTGTTTTTT
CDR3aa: CATQGATNEKLFF

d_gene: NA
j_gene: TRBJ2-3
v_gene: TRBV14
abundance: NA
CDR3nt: TGTGCCAGCAGCCAAGACTCAGGGTTATACTCTAGCACAGATACGCAGTATTTT
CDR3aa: CASSQDSGLYSSTDTQYF

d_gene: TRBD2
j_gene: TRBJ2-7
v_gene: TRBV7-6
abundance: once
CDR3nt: TGTGCCAGCAGCCTTCTCGGGGCGGGAGGCTCCTACGAGCAGTACTTC
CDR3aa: CASSLLGAGGSYEQYF

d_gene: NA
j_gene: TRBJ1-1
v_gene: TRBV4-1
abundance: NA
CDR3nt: TGCGCCAGCAGCCAAGTTCTCAGGGCCTCTGAAGCTTTCTTT
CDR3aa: CASSQVLRASEAFF

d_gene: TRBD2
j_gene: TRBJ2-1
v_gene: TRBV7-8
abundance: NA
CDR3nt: TGTGCCAGCAGTCCCGGACAGGGGACTAGCGGGACCCCTGTGAATGAGCAGTTCTTC
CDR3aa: CASSPGQGTSGTPVNEQFF

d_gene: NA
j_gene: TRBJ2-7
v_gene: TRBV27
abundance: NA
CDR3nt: TGTGCCAGCAGTTTATCAGTGTCCCCCTACGAGCAGTACTTC
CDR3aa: CASSLSVSPYEQYF

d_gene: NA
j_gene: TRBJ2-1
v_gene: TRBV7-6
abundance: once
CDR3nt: TGTGCCAGCAGCTTACCGTCCGATGAGCAGTTCTTC
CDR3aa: CASSLPSDEQFF

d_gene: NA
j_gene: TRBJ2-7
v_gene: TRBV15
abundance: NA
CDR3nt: TGTGCCACCAGCAGAGATAGGGGTCGGGGAGGCTACGAGCAGTACTTC
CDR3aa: CATSRDRGRGGYEQYF

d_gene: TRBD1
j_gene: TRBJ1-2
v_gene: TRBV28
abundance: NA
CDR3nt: TGTGCCAGCAGTCCCCTGGACAGGGAGGTCGTGAATGGCTACACCTTC
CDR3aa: CASSPLDREVVNGYTF

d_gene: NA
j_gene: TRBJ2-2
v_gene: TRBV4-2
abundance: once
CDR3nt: TGTGCCAGCAGCCAAGATCTAGACATTCTAGGCGGGGAGCTGTTTTTT
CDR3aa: CASSQDLDILGGELFF

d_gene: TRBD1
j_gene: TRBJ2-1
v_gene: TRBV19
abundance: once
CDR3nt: TGTGCCAGTAGTGTACAGGGGGCCCCTCTATACAATGAGCAGTTCTTC
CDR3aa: CASSVQGAPLYNEQFF

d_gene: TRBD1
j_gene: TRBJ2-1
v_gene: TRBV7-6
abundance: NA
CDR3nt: TGTGCCAGCAGCCTAACGGACAGGAACAATGAGCAGTTCTTC
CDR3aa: CASSLTDRNNEQFF

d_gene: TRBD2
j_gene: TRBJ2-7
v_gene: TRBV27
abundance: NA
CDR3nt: TGTGCCAGCAGTTTACTAGCGGATACCTACGAGCAGTACTTC
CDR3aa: CASSLLADTYEQYF

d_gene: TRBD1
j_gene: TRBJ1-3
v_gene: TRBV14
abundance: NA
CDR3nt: TGTGCCAGCAGCCGGGCACGGGGGGACAGTGCAAGCTCTGGAAACACCATATATTTT
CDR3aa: CASSRARGDSASSGNTIYF

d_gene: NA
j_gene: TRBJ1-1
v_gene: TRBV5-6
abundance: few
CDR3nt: TGTGCCAGCAGCTTGGATTTAGCGGGGGATTGGACTGAAGCTTTCTTT
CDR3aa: CASSLDLAGDWTEAFF

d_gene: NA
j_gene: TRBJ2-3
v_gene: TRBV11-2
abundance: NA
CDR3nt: TGTGCCAGCAGCTTAGAGTTTAGCGGTAGCACAGATACGCAGTATTTT
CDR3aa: CASSLEFSGSTDTQYF

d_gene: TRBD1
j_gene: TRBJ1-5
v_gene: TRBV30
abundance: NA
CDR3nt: TGTGCCTGGACCCACCACAGGGGAAGGGACCAGCCCCAGCATTTT
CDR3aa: CAWTHHRGRDQPQHF

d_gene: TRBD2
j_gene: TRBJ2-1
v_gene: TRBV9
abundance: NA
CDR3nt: TGTGCCAGCAGCGTAGGATCTAGCGGGTTTGCGAATGAGCAGTTCTTC
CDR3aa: CASSVGSSGFANEQFF

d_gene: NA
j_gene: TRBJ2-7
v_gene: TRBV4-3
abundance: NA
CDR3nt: TGCGCCAGCAGTAATGGGTTGAGTAGGGCCTACGAGCAGTACTTC
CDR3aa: CASSNGLSRAYEQYF

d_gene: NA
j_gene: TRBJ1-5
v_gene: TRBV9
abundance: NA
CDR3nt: TGTGCCAGCAGCGTAGGTCGGAGGGATTTTAACAATCAGCCCCAGCATTTT
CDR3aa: CASSVGRRDFNNQPQHF

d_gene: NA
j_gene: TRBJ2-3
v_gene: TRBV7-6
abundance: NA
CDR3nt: TGTGCCAGCAGCTCGCTAGCTCCCCCGGTCCCAGATACGCAGTATTTT
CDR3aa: CASSSLAPPVPDTQYF

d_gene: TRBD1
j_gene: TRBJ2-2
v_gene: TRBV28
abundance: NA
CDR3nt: TGTGCCAGCAGTCCCCGGACAGGGGGCTGGTACACCGGGGAGCTGTTTTTT
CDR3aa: CASSPRTGGWYTGELFF

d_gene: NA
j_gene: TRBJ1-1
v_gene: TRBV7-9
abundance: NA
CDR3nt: TGTGCCAGCACCACCCTTTCGGGAGGAATGAACACTGAAGCTTTCTTT
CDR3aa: CASTTLSGGMNTEAFF

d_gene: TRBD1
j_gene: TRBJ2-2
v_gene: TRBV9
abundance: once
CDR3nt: TGTGCCAGCAGCGTAGCGACAGGGGGCACCGGGGAGCTGTTTTTT
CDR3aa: CASSVATGGTGELFF

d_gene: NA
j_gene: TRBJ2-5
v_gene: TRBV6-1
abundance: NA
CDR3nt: TGTGCCAGCAGAAGCCTGGGGTCAGAGACCCAGTACTTC
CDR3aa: CASRSLGSETQYF

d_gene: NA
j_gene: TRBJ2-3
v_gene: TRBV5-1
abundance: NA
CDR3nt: TGCGCCAGCACGACGTGGCGGTTCGAACCCTCGTCCACAGATACGCAGTATTTT
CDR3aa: CASTTWRFEPSSTDTQYF

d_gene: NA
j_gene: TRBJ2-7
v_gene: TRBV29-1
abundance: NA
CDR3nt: TGCAGCGTTCTGGGGCCTGTCCTTTACGAGCAGTACTTC
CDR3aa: CSVLGPVLYEQYF

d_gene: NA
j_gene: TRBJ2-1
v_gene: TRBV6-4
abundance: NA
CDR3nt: TGTGCCAGCAGTGAAACGGGAGCTACCTACAATGAGCAGTTCTTC
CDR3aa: CASSETGATYNEQFF

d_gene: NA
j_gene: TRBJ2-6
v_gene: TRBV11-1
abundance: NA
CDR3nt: TGTGCCAGCAGCTCCGGGACAAACGTCCTGACTTTC
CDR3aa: CASSSGTNVLTF

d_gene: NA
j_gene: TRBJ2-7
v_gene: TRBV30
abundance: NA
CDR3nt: TGTGCCTGGGGGGGCCCTTGGAGCGTTCAGGGTTACGAGCAGTACTTC
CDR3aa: CAWGGPWSVQGYEQYF

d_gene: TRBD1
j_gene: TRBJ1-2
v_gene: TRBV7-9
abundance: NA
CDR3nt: TGTGCCAGCAGCTTTGACAGGGACTACACCTTC
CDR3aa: CASSFDRDYTF

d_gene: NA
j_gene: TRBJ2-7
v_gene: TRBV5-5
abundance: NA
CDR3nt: TGTGCCAGCAGCTGGGGACCAACGGACAGCTCCTACGAGCAGTACTTC
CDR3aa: CASSWGPTDSSYEQYF

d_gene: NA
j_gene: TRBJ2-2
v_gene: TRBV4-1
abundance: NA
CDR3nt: TGCGCCAGCAGCCAAGGGTATCGCACCGGGGAGCTGTTTTTT
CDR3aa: CASSQGYRTGELFF

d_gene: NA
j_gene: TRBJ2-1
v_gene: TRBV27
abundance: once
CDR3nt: TGTGCCAGCACCCTTTCTAGAGGCAATGAGCAGTTCTTC
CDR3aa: CASTLSRGNEQFF

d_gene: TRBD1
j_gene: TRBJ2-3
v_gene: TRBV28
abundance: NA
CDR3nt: TGTGCCAGCAGTCCGACAGGGGGCAGAGCTACAGATACGCAGTATTTT
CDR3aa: CASSPTGGRATDTQYF

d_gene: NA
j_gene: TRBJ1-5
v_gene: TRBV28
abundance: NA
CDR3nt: TGTGCCACCCTGAGGGGAGGTCAGCCCCAGCATTTT
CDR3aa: CATLRGGQPQHF

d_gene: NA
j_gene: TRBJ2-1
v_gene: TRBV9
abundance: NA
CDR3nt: TGTGCCAGCAGCGCCCGGGGTGGCGGAGGAGCTTACAATGAGCAGTTCTTC
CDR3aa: CASSARGGGGAYNEQFF

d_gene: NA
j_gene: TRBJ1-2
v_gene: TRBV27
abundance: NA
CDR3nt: TGTGCCAGCAGTTTATCTTTCGGGCTGGGCTACACCTTC
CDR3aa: CASSLSFGLGYTF

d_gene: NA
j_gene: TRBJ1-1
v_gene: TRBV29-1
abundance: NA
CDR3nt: TGCAGCTTCAGGGACCGTAGGGGATCGAACACTGAAGCTTTCTTT
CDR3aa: CSFRDRRGSNTEAFF

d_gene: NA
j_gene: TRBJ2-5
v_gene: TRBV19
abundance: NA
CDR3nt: TGTGCCAGCGCCTCTTTGGAAGAGACCCAGTACTTC
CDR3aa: CASASLEETQYF

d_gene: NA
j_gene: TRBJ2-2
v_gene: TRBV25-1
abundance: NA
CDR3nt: TGTGCCAGCATAGGTAGCACCGGGGAGCTGTTTTTT
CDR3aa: CASIGSTGELFF

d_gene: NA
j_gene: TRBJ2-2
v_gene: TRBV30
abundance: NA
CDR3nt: TGTGCCTGGAGTGACCCGAGGGGCACCGGGGAGCTGTTTTTT
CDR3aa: CAWSDPRGTGELFF

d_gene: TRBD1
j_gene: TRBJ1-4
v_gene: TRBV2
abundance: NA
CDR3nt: TGTGCCAGCAGTGAAGTTGGACAGGTCCTTAATGAAAAACTGTTTTTT
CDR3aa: CASSEVGQVLNEKLFF

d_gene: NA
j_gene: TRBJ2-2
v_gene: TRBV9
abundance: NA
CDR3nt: TGTGCCAGCAGCCAACGGACCGGGGAGCTGTTTTTT
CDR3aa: CASSQRTGELFF

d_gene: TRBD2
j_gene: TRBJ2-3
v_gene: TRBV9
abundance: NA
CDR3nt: TGTGCCAGCAGCGTAAGCGGGAGGGCCACAGATACGCAGTATTTT
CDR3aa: CASSVSGRATDTQYF

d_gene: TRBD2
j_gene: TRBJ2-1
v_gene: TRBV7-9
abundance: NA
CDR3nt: TGTGCCAGCACCCCCAAGCGGGAGTCCTACAATGAGCAGTTCTTC
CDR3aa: CASTPKRESYNEQFF

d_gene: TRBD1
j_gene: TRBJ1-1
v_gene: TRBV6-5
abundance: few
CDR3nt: TGTGCCAGCAGTTACAGTGAGGGGGCGCCCACTGAAGCTTTCTTT
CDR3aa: CASSYSEGAPTEAFF

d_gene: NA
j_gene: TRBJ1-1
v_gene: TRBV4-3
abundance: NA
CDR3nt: TGCGCCAGCAGCCTAAGAGACGGGGCGAGCACTGAAGCTTTCTTT
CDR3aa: CASSLRDGASTEAFF

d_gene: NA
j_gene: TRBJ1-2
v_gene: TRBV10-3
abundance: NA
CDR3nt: TGTGCCATCAGTGAAGCGGTCATCTATGGCTACACCTTC
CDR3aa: CAISEAVIYGYTF

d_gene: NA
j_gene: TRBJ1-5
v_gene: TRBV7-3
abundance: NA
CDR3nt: TGTGCCAGCAGCCCAGGGTGGGTCGGCGGGCAGCCCCAGCATTTT
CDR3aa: CASSPGWVGGQPQHF

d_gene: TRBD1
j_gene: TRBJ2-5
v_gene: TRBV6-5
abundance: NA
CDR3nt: TGTGCCAGCAGTTCTCGACAGGGAAGGGAGACCCAGTACTTC
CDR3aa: CASSSRQGRETQYF

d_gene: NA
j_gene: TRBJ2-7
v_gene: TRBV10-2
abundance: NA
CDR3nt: TGCGCCAGCAGAGCAAGCTACGAGCAGTACTTC
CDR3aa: CASRASYEQYF

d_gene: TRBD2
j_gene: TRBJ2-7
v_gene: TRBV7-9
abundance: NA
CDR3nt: TGTGCCAGCAGCCCCCCGTTCGGGGGGGCTGGCGAGCAGTACTTC
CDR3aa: CASSPPFGGAGEQYF